The clone carrying this T cell receptor (beta chain) was counted between two and nine times. The data belong to a study of T-cell reconstitution after alpha-beta-depleted transplantation in children. A TCRbeta library incorporating unique molecular identifiers was prepared. TCRdb itself ran the PCR reads through MiXCR, one entry per CDR3 protein. In the table there are 640,000 or so distinct CDR3 sequences, about 15% of which are singletons. Germline V gene lookup returns CDR1 MNHNS and CDR2 SASEGT. V dropped 6 bases and J dropped 3 bases, with 17 bases sitting between them. The CDR3 contains 15 residues.

This clonotype was obtained from a human donor who donated a stem cell graft to a child with acute myeloid leukemia. The gene calls are TRBV6-1 and TRBJ2-5; D possibly corresponds to TRBD2 (6 bases). Sequencing used PBMCs from the stem cell graft donor, obtained from the stem cell graft. CDR3 sequence: CASSRDSGNKETQYF. The DNA of the CDR3 is TGTGCCAGCAGCCGGGACTCCGGTAATAAAGAGACCCAGTACTTC.